This T cell receptor (beta chain) was sequenced in a study of Ad26.COV2.S vaccination and SARS-CoV-2 variants. The treatment: roughly 20 received Ad26.COV2.S at low or high dose, single or two shots; roughly five received placebo; per-sample allocation not given. Samples analyzed were those drawn on day 63 after the first vaccine or placebo injection. V shed 3 bases, J shed 2 bases, and the junction held 6 bases outside the gene matches. The CDR3 length is 16 residues. CDR1 and CDR2 (germline): LGHNA, YSLEER. Produced via immunoSEQ multiplex PCR; TCRdb's table is partial and in-frame only. The sample shows 510,000 or so clones, roughly 87% of them seen only once.

The sequence was obtained from a person between 18 and 65 years old who received the Ad26.COV2.S COVID-19 vaccine or a placebo. The source was peripheral blood, collected in a trial of Ad26.COV2.S vaccine versus placebo. V gene TRBV4-3 combines with J gene TRBJ2-1, with TRBD2 matching over 8 bases. CDR3 protein: CASSQVGGGTYNEQFF. The CDR3 region has the DNA TGCGCCAGCAGCCAGGTCGGGGGGGGAACCTACAATGAGCAGTTCTTC.